The source of this T cell receptor beta chain is a study of vaccination effects on CD4 cells after COVID-19. Looking at the study overall: Samples were collected from a few convalescent patients early and late following vaccination.

Notes on this clone: Antigen specificity is unknown.

TCRdb's table, derived via immunoSEQ multiplex PCR, lists solely in-frame clones and lacks some. Of around 50,000 clones listed, around 70% are singletons. Study-wide results and caveats: No early post-infection timepoints were available in the study, which also included few convalescent patients. Spike-reactive clones in convalescents after vaccination were chiefly newly vaccine-induced.

At the end of 10 days of culture, CD4+ T cells were isolated. PCR-confirmed SARS-CoV-2 infection occurred in the person between March and December 2020. Either the mRNA-1273 or the BNT162b2 vaccine was given to participants as two doses. Fresh IL-2-containing medium replaced half the medium on days 3 and 7. Trimming removed 7 bases at V and 5 bases at J, with 9 bases between. CDR3 size: 12 residues. Germline loops: CDR1 SNHLY, CDR2 FYNNEI. This receptor was taken from a human donor who had a prior SARS-CoV-2 infection. Sequenced material: CD4+ T cells from PBMCs cultured without peptide, taken after COVID-19 vaccination. V and J are TRBV2 and TRBJ1-5, with a possible D match to TRBD1 (5 bases). CDR3 sequence reads: CASNRRYQPQHF. The CDR3 DNA follows: TGTGCCAGCAACAGGAGATATCAGCCCCAGCATTTT.